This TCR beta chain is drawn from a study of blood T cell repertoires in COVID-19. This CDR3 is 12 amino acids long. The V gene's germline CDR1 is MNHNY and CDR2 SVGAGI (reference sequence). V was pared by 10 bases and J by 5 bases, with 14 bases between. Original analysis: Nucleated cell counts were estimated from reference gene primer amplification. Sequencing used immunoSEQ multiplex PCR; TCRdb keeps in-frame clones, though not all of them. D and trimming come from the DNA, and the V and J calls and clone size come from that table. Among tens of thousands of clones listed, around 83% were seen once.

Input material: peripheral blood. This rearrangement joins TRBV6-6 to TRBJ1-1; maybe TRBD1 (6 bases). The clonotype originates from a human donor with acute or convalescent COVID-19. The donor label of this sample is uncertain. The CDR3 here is CATLQGTTEAFF. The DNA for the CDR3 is TGTGCCACATTACAGGGAACGACTGAAGCTTTCTTT.